This paragraph reports one TCR beta chain. The junction shows a germline mismatch at one end, possibly a read error. The data stem from a study of molecular identifiers for immune sequencing clone quantification. Germline CDR1 is LGHNA and CDR2 is YNFKEQ. The CDR3 has 17 residues. TCRdb re-analysed the PCR reads in MiXCR, keeping a single row per CDR3 protein. Here the sample spans around 460,000 distinct CDR3 sequences, roughly 25% being singletons. The source of this sequence is a human donor in good health. Some libraries in this study had Jurkat cell RNA spiked in. Sequencing was carried out using naive CD8+ T cells from blood, with Jurkat cell RNA spiked in. Indicated subset: FACS-sorted CD8+CD4-CCR7+CD45RA+ naive T cells. The rearrangement links TRBV4-2 to TRBJ2-2; 7 bases align to TRBD2. In nucleotides, the CDR3 is TGTGCCCGCAGCCAAGAGCTTACGGGGGGTAGCGCCGGGGAGCTGTTTTTT. This codes for CARSQELTGGSAGELFF.